The TCR beta chain under discussion was sequenced for a study of blood T cell repertoires in COVID-19. Study information: COVID-19 samples, acute and convalescent, were from the United States, Italy and Spain.

In terms of age and location, participants ranged from about 18 to 95 years and lived in fewer than 30 US areas. Allocation to cohorts depended on clinical history reported by the participants. V gave up 5 bases and J gave up 6 bases, with 17 bases separating them. Germline V gives CDR1 SGDLS, CDR2 YYNGEE. This CDR3 region has 14 residues. Study processing details: Reference gene primers were amplified, and this amplification served to estimate nucleated cell counts. Clones were read by immunoSEQ multiplex PCR, and TCRdb kept only the in-frame ones, dropping some. The DNA gave D and trimming, while V, J and clone size come from that table. The sample lists 200,000 to 300,000 clones, roughly 85% occurring once.

The receptor's source is a woman aged 50 to 60 with acute COVID-19. The chain employs TRBV9 and TRBJ1-2; D may be TRBD1 (5 bases). The sequenced material came from PBMCs or T cells enriched from blood (not recorded which). The CDR3 is CASSLGEVSHGYTF. The CDR3 nucleotides read TGTGCCAGCAGTTTAGGGGAGGTATCCCATGGCTACACCTTC.